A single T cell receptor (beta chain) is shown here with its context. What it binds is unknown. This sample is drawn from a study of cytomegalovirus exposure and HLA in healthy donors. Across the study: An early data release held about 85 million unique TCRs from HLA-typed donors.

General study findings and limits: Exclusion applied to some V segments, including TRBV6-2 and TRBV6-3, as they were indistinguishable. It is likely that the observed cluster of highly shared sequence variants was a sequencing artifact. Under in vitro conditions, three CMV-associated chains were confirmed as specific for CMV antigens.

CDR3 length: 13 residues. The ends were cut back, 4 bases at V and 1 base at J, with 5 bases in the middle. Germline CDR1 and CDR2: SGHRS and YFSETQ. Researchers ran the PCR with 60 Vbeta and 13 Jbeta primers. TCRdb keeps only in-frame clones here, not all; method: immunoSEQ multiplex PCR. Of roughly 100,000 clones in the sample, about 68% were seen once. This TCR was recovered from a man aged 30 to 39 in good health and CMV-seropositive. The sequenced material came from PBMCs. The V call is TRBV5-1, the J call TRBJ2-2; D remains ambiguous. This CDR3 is CASSQMNTGELFF. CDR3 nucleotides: TGCGCCAGCAGCCAGATGAACACCGGGGAGCTGTTTTTT.